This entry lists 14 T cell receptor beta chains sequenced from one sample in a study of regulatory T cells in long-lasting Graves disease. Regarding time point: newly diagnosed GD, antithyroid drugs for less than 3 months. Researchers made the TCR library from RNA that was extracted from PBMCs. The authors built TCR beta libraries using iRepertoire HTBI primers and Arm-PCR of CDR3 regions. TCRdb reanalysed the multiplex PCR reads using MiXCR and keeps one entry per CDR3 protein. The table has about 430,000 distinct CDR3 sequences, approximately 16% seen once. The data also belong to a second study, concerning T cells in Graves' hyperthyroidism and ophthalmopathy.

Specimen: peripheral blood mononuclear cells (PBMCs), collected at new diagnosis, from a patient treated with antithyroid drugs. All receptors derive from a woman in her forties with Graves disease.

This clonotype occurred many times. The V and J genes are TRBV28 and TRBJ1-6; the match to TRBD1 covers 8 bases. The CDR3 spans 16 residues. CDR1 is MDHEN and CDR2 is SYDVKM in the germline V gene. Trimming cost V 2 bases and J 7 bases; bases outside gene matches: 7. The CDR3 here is CASSLLQGAGNSPLHF. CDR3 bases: TGTGCCAGCAGTTTACTCCAGGGGGCTGGGAATTCACCCCTCCACTTT.

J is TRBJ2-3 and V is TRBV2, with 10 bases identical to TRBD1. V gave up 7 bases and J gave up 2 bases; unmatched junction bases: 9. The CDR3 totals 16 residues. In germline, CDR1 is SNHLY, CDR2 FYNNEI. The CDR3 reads CASIGPGQGFTDTQYF. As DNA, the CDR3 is TGTGCCAGCATTGGTCCGGGACAGGGGTTCACAGATACGCAGTATTTT.

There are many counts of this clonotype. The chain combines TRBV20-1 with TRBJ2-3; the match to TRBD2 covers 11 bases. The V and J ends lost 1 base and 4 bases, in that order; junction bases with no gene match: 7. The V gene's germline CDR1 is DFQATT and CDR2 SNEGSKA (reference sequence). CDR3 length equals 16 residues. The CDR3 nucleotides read TGCAGTGCTAGAGTGGGTAGCGGGAGGGCGGCAGATACGCAGTATTTT. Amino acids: CSARVGSGRAADTQYF.

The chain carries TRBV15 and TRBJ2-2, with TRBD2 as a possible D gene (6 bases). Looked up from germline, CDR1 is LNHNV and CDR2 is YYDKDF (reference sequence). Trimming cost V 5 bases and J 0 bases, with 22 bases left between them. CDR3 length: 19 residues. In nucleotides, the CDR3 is TGTGCCACCAGCCAGAGATCCCTCCGCTGGGGGGCGAACACCGGGGAGCTGTTTTTT. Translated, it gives CATSQRSLRWGANTGELFF. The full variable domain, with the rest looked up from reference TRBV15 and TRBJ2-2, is DAMVIQNPRYQVTQFGKPVTLSCSQTLNHNVMYWYQQKSSQAPKLLFHYYDKDFNNEADTPDNFQSRRPNTSFCFLDIRSPGLGDTAMYLCATSQRSLRWGANTGELFFGEGSRLTVL.

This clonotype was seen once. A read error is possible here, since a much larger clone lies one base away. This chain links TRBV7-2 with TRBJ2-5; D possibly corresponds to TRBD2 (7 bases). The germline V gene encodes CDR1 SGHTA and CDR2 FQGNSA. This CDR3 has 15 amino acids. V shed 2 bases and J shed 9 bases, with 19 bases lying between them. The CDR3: CASSLRGTTREAQYF. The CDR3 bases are TGTGCCAGCAGCTTAAGGGGGACTACTCGGGAGGCCCAGTACTTC.

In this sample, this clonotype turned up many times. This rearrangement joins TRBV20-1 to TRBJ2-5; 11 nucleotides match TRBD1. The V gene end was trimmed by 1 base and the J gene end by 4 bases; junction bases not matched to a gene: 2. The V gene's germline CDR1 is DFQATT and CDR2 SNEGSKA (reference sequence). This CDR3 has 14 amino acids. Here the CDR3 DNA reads TGCAGTGCTAGAGGGACAGGGGGCCCAGAGACCCAGTACTTC. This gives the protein CSARGTGGPETQYF.

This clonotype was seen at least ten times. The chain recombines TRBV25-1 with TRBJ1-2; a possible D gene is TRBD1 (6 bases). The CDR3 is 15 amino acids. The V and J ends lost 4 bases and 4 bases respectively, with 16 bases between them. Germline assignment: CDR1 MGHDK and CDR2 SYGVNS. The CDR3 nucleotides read TGTGCCAGCAGTGTAGGCAGGGGTACCGGCTATGGCTACACCTTC. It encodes CASSVGRGTGYGYTF.

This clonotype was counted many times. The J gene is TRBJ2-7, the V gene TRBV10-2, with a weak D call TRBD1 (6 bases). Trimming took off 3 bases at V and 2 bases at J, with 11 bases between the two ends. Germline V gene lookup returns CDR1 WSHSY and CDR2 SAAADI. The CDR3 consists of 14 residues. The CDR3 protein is CASSERDTTYEQYF. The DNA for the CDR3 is TGCGCCAGCAGTGAAAGGGACACCACCTACGAGCAGTACTTC.

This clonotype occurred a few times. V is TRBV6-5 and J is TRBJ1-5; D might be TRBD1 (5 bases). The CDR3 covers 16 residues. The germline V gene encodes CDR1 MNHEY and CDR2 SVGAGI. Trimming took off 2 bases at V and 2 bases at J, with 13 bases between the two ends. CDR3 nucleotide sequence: TGTGCCAGCAGTTACGTATCCGGAGGGGGCAATCAGCCCCAGCATTTT. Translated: CASSYVSGGGNQPQHF.

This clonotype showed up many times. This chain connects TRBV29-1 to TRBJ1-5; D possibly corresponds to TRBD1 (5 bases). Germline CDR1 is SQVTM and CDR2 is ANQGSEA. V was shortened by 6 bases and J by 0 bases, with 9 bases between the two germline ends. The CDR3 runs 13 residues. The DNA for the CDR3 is TGCAGCGTACAGGTCGATAGCAATCAGCCCCAGCATTTT. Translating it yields CSVQVDSNQPQHF.

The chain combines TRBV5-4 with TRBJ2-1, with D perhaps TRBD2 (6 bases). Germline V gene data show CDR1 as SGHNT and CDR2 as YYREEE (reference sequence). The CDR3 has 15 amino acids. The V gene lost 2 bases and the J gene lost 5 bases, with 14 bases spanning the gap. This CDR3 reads CASSLATSSHNEQFF. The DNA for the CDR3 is TGTGCCAGCAGCTTAGCGACTAGTAGTCACAATGAGCAGTTCTTC.

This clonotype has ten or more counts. CDR3 in DNA: TGTGCCAGCAGTCGGTTAACTAGCGGGAGGGCCACAGATACGCAGTATTTT. This sequence encodes CASSRLTSGRATDTQYF. The chain recombines TRBV28 with TRBJ2-3, with TRBD2 matching over 13 bases. V shed 5 bases and J 2 bases; nucleotides not matched to a gene: 7. Germline V gene data show CDR1 as MDHEN and CDR2 as SYDVKM. The CDR3 is 17 amino acids. Filled out from reference TRBV28 and TRBJ2-3, the complete variable domain reads DVKVTQSSRYLVKRTGEKVFLECVQDMDHENMFWYRQDPGLGLRLIYFSYDVKMKEKGDIPEGYSVSREKKERFSLILESASTNQTSMYLCASSRLTSGRATDTQYFGPGTRLTVL.

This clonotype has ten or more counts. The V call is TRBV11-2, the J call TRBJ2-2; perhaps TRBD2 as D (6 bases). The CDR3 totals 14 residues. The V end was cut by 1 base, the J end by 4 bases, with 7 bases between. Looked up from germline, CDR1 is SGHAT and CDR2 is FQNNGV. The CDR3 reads CASSLAGLTGELFF. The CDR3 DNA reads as TGTGCCAGCAGCTTAGCGGGACTCACCGGGGAGCTGTTTTTT.

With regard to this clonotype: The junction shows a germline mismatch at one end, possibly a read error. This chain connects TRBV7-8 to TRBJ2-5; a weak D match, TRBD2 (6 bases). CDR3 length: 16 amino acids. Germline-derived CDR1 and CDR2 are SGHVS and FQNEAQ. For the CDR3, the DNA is TGTGCCAGCAGCCCTAGACTAGAGGGGATTCAAGGGACCCAGTACTTC. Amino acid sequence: CASSPRLEGIQGTQYF.